This TCR beta chain was identified during a study of T cells in Graves' hyperthyroidism and ophthalmopathy (dated by TCRdb to about 2019). About the investigation overall: Peripheral blood was sampled at the time of initial diagnosis, prior to any treatment. To identify TCR V-J signatures that set the groups apart, the researchers used a discovery cohort of about a hundred patients, made up of around 42 with Graves' ophthalmopathy and some 56 with stable Graves' hyperthyroidism. Prospective prediction of ophthalmopathy was tested in an independent validation cohort consisting of about 20 hyperthyroidism patients and around 16 patients who later progressed to ophthalmopathy. The roughly 100 discovery patients were divided at random into training and test sets in a 7:3 ratio. Thyroid tissue and blood T-cell repertoires from more than 5 Graves' hyperthyroidism patients were also compared in the study. After sampling, hyperthyroidism patients received methimazole starting at 30 mg daily, and ophthalmopathy patients received high-dose intravenous methylprednisolone. TCR Vbeta CDR3 sequencing of around 130 peripheral blood samples (over 40 ophthalmopathy, under 80 hyperthyroidism and some 17 progressor patients) is reported in the paper. Study-wide conclusions, independent of this receptor: During validation, the model predicted progression to ophthalmopathy a median of around 6 months ahead of onset, with around 71% sensitivity and 72% to 80% specificity. In cross-validation, a model built on a 13 V-J signature told ophthalmopathy apart from stable hyperthyroidism with 85% to 90% sensitivity and approximately 81% specificity, and in testing the same model reached 80%/75%. Sample size was not statistically predetermined, and investigators were not blinded to group allocation. Most expanded thyroid clonotypes (frequency above 0.001) were also found in blood, which suggests that blood repertoires may mirror thyroid immune responses.

Graves' hyperthyroidism was defined as stable when no progression to ophthalmopathy occurred over 18 months of follow-up. Hyperthyroidism patients were newly diagnosed, with disease duration under 2 months, and aged 18 to 65 years. The study excluded patients with uncontrolled infections, other autoimmune diseases, pregnancy or lactation. Diagnoses were based on clinical symptoms, serum thyroxine and TRAb, thyroid ultrasound and orbital computed tomography. PBMCs were isolated from about 9.2 ml of fresh peripheral blood by Ficoll-Paque density gradient centrifugation. Total RNA was extracted using Trizol reagent, and RNA quality was assessed on an Agilent 2100 Bioanalyzer. V lost 4 bases and J lost 4 bases; the stretch between them is 19 bases long. There are 17 amino acids in the CDR3, from cysteine to phenylalanine inclusive. Kept here is only the CDR3 DNA, which spans 51 bases and is read in frame from base 1. Per the germline V gene, SGHAT is the CDR1 and FQNNGV is the CDR2.

Note on this clonotype: Its binding antigen is unknown. Base-call qualities are not available, and no considerably larger clone is one nucleotide away.

TCR beta CDR3 regions were amplified from RNA transcripts. A first-round RT-PCR of the TCR CDR3 used the HTBI primer set with the Qiagen OneStep RT-PCR kit. A second multiplex PCR round built the libraries, followed by size selection and purification. Libraries were sequenced paired-end with 100 bp reads on an Illumina HiSeq2000. For the original study's pipeline: SOAPnuke was used to process the raw data, removing reads that contained adapters or uncalled bases, had a mean Phred below 15, or lacked an exact match to the constant primer or identifier. COPE v1.2.5 was used to merge high-quality paired reads, and clonotypes were defined as unique nucleotide sequences. Clonotypes were aligned to IMGT TRBV, TRBD and TRBJ reference segments using MiTCR v1.1. Only V-J combinations with frequency above 0.0001, covering about 99% of repertoires, were analysed. A TCS score was defined as the ratio of F50 (clonal expansion) to E x V (chaos), with BLOSUM62-based TCRdist applied between CDR3 peptides within each V-J. Welch's t-statistics and random forest reduced fewer than 600 V-J features to fewer than 15, which were used in a naive Bayes classifier (R e1071). TCRdb passed the public sequencing reads through fastp at Q25 and MiXCR, retaining productive beta sequences. Entries that share a CDR3 protein sequence are merged under the most common genes and DNA. For this entry, the V and J calls and clone size follow TCRdb and not the study's own pipeline. The sample table records around 420,000 distinct CDR3 sequences; less than 20% of these occur just once. The ten largest clones take up over 12% of the sample.

Sequenced sample: blood. The source is a woman between 18 and 29 years old with Graves' hyperthyroidism. The chain couples TRBV11-2 to TRBJ2-2; the D match is possibly TRBD1 or TRBD2, with 6 bases aligned in each. Read as DNA, the sequence is TGTGCCAGCAGCTGGGGCAGGCGGGACAAGGGCACCGGGGAGCTGTTTTTT. Its protein product is CASSWGRRDKGTGELFF.